This T cell receptor (beta chain) was retrieved from a study of blood T cell repertoires in COVID-19. Libraries were prepared by immunoSEQ multiplex PCR; TCRdb keeps only in-frame clonotypes and omits some of them. The table lists about 210,000 clones, around 88% of them singletons. From germline, CDR1 is MNHEY and CDR2 SVGAGI. V dropped 6 bases and J dropped 7 bases, with 15 bases sitting between them. The CDR3 consists of 13 residues. The sequenced sample was PBMCs or T cells enriched from blood (not recorded which). The chain links TRBV6-5 to TRBJ1-1; D is undetermined. This receptor was taken from a woman aged 25 to 39 who had been exposed to COVID-19. CDR3 nucleotide sequence: TGTGCCAGCAGCATTTACGGAGGATTTGAAGCTTTCTTT. It specifies CASSIYGGFEAFF.